Listed below are T cell receptor beta chains from one sample, sequenced in a study of T cell changes during pregnancy in multiple sclerosis. Assay used: immunoSEQ multiplex PCR; TCRdb lists only in-frame clones, some missing. The sample lists some 48,000 clones; approximately 96% were seen once. Material: peripheral blood, obtained in the second trimester of pregnancy. Every receptor here comes from a female donor with multiple sclerosis, enrolled in a pregnancy study. Both conserved end residues are part of each CDR3. The order of the fields is D gene, J gene, clone size, V gene, CDR3 protein, CDR3 DNA. A D gene is named only where the DNA matches it firmly. Some rows have no size entry. The others give once, few or many, or a class for an expanded clone.

TRBD1 TRBJ2-1 - TRBV27 CASSLIPTQAGGSYNEQFF TGTGCCAGCAGTTTAATCCCAACACAGGCAGGGGGCTCCTACAATGAGCAGTTCTTC
- TRBJ2-5 - TRBV6-6 CASSYSTNQETQYF TGTGCCAGCAGTTACTCGACAAACCAAGAGACCCAGTACTTC
- TRBJ2-5 - TRBV4-3 CASSQDWTVRETQYF TGCGCCAGCAGCCAAGATTGGACAGTGAGGGAGACCCAGTACTTC
- TRBJ2-3 - TRBV7-3 CASSPLPRDTQYF TGTGCCAGCAGCCCGCTACCGAGGGATACGCAGTATTTT
- TRBJ2-3 - TRBV5-4 CASSLQGTASDTQYF TGTGCCAGCAGCTTGCAGGGGACCGCTTCAGATACGCAGTATTTT
TRBD1 TRBJ1-1 - TRBV6-5 CASYQGAVAEAFF TGTGCCAGCTACCAGGGGGCAGTAGCTGAAGCTTTCTTT
- TRBJ1-1 few TRBV2 CASSALSGNTEAFF TGTGCCAGCAGTGCACTTTCCGGGAACACTGAAGCTTTCTTT
- TRBJ1-1 - TRBV7-9 CASSWGEDRAFF TGTGCCAGCAGCTGGGGGGAGGACCGAGCTTTCTTT
- TRBJ1-5 - TRBV19 CASTPDRTQPQHF TGTGCCAGTACCCCGGACAGAACTCAGCCCCAGCATTTT
TRBD1 TRBJ2-7 - TRBV25-1 CASSWGTGAYEQYF TGTGCCAGCAGTTGGGGGACAGGGGCCTACGAGCAGTACTTC